These 24 T cell receptor beta chains were sequenced from one sample in a study of type 1 regulatory T cells (dated by TCRdb to the early 2020s). TCRdb records Illumina MiSeq as the sequencer. In-frame beta chains were kept once TCRdb had trimmed the public reads at Q25 with fastp and called clones with MiXCR. Each entry merges the rows of one CDR3 protein and shows their most common DNA and genes. The sample table lists 60,000 to 70,000 distinct CDR3 sequences, roughly 50% of them with a count of one. Approximately 2% of the sample is held by the ten biggest clonotypes. Antigens of these TCRs are unknown. Sample: cultured non-Tr1 T cells, either the whole culture or a sorted T cell fraction (not recorded which). The sample's cell subset or site label, in plain terms: non-Tr1 population from the T-allo10 product. The receptor set was obtained from a human donor in good health.

This clonotype has more than one count but fewer than ten. The CDR3: CASSLDHVRGEETQYF. In DNA form, the CDR3 reads TGTGCCAGCAGCTTAGATCATGTCAGGGGAGAGGAGACCCAGTACTTC. This sequence joins TRBV7-2 and TRBJ2-5, with D tentatively TRBD1 (6 bases). Per germline, CDR1 SGHTA and CDR2 FQGNSA. This CDR3 has 16 residues. Trimming removed 1 base at V and 5 bases at J, with 17 bases between.

This clonotype was detected only a few times. The rearrangement links TRBV3-1 to TRBJ2-3; D unresolved. The germline V and J ends were trimmed by 0 bases and 9 bases, with 4 bases remaining between them. Germline V gene lookup returns CDR1 LGHDT and CDR2 YNNKEL (reference sequence). The CDR3 is made up of 11 amino acids. The CDR3 DNA sequence: TGTGCCAGCAGCCAAGAGCGAACGCAGTATTTT. Its translation: CASSQERTQYF.

A few counts support this clonotype. The CDR3 DNA is TGTGCCAGCAGCTCCCAGGGGGGGCCAACCTACGAGCAGTACTTC. Its translation: CASSSQGGPTYEQYF. The chain joins TRBV7-9 to TRBJ2-7, with D perhaps matching TRBD1 or TRBD2 (7 bases each). CDR1 is SEHNR and CDR2 is FQNEAQ in the germline V gene (reference sequence). The CDR3 runs to 15 residues. Trimming took off 4 bases at V and 2 bases at J, with 15 bases between the two ends.

The CDR3 DNA reads TGTGCCAGTAAGGGGAGCGGAAAGAGTCGGGCTGAAGCTTTCTTT. Residues: CASKGSGKSRAEAFF. This chain joins TRBV19 and TRBJ1-1; tentative D call: TRBD1 (5 bases). Germline-derived CDR1 and CDR2 are LNHDA and SQIVND (reference sequence). Between the trimmed V and J ends, which lost 7 bases and 6 bases, there was a span of 21 bases. This CDR3 spans 15 amino acids.

J is TRBJ1-5 and V is TRBV20-1, with 11 bases identical to TRBD1. Germline trimming cut 6 bases from V and 1 base from J; bases unmatched to any gene: 2. CDR1 DFQATT and CDR2 SNEGSKA come from the germline V gene (reference sequence). This CDR3 spans 14 amino acids. The CDR3 loop reads CSAGDRGSNQPQHF. The CDR3 DNA reads TGCAGTGCCGGGGACAGGGGGAGCAATCAGCCCCAGCATTTT.

The rearrangement joins TRBV11-2 to TRBJ2-7, with 8 bases fitting TRBD2. Germline loops: CDR1 SGHAT, CDR2 FQNNGV. The CDR3 consists of 15 residues. J lost 6 bases, V lost 0 bases, and 7 bases had no gene match. CDR3: CASSLESGGKSEQYF. The CDR3 nucleotides are TGTGCCAGCAGCTTAGAGTCGGGGGGGAAGAGCGAGCAGTACTTC.

A word on this clonotype: The conserved closing phenylalanine or tryptophan is absent in this CDR3, likely reflecting a read error. This chain joins TRBV12-3 or TRBV12-4 and TRBJ1-4, with 7 bases that match TRBD1. This CDR3 is built from 16 residues. In DNA, the CDR3 is TGTGTCAGCAGGCCGGGACAGCGAGCAACTAATGAAAAACTGTTTCTC. It is translated as CVSRPGQRATNEKLFL.

The chain employs TRBV4-2 and TRBJ2-3; 10 nucleotides agree with TRBD2. V shed 2 bases, J shed 3 bases, and the junction held 8 bases outside the gene matches. Germline CDR1 and CDR2: LGHNA and YNFKEQ. This CDR3 is built from 17 residues. Here the CDR3 reads CASSQYERGGRTDTQYF. CDR3 nucleotides: TGTGCCAGCAGCCAATACGAGCGGGGGGGCCGGACAGATACGCAGTATTTT.

In its sample, this clonotype was seen a few times. The rearrangement links TRBV20-1 to TRBJ1-2; tentatively, D is TRBD1 (5 bases). The length of the CDR3 is 14 residues. Germline-derived CDR1 and CDR2 are DFQATT and SNEGSKA (reference sequence). Trimming took 6 bases from V and 1 from J, leaving 15 bases between them. CDR3 loop: CSAGMGLNNYGYTF. In DNA, the CDR3 is TGCAGTGCGGGGATGGGACTAAATAACTATGGCTACACCTTC.

V and J are TRBV3-1 and TRBJ2-1; TRBD2 agrees at 11 bases. V was pared by 10 bases and J by 1 base, with 12 bases of the junction left unmatched. CDR3 length: 17 amino acids. Germline values: CDR1 LGHDT, CDR2 YNNKEL (reference sequence). The CDR3 DNA is TGTGCCATGGCGAATAGCGGGGGGGCCGAGTCCTACAATGAGCAGTTCTTC. Translation: CAMANSGGAESYNEQFF.

The CDR3 reads CASSNTGGNQPQHF. The DNA for the CDR3 is TGTGCCAGTAGTAATACGGGGGGGAATCAGCCCCAGCATTTT. The chain carries TRBV19 and TRBJ1-5; D is possibly TRBD1 (5 bases). CDR1 and CDR2 (germline): LNHDA, SQIVND (reference sequence). V dropped 4 bases and J dropped 4 bases, with 11 bases sitting between them. This CDR3 has 14 residues.

As DNA, the CDR3 is TGTGCCAGCAGCCCCATGGCCAATCAGCCCCAGCATTTT. This codes for CASSPMANQPQHF. The gene calls are TRBV12-3 or TRBV12-4 and TRBJ1-5; unclear D gene. The CDR3 has 13 amino acids. Trimming stripped 6 bases from V and 3 bases from J, with 9 bases between.

This clonotype was detected only a few times. The J gene is TRBJ2-2, the V gene TRBV12-3 or TRBV12-4; D uncertain. The CDR3 is made up of 13 amino acids. V was trimmed by 1 base and J by 4 bases, leaving 4 bases between them. The CDR3 DNA follows: TGTGCCAGCAGTTTAGAGAGCACCGGGGAGCTGTTTTTT. Amino acid sequence: CASSLESTGELFF.

This clonotype was seen a few times. This chain links TRBV3-1 with TRBJ2-2; the match to TRBD1 covers 9 bases. This CDR3 has 16 amino acids. CDR1 LGHDT and CDR2 YNNKEL come from the germline V gene (reference sequence). The V and J ends lost 2 bases and 2 bases, in that order; junction bases with no gene match: 3. Written as DNA, the CDR3 is TGTGCCAGCAGCCAAAAGACAGGGGGAAACACCGGGGAGCTGTTTTTT. The encoded protein is CASSQKTGGNTGELFF.

This clonotype was recorded a few times. The chain uses TRBV7-9 and TRBJ2-7; D may correspond to TRBD1 or TRBD2 (5 bases each). CDR3 length: 15 amino acids. The V end lost 0 bases, the J end lost 0 bases, and 9 bases lay between the germline ends. Per germline, CDR1 SEHNR and CDR2 FQNEAQ (reference sequence). CDR3 protein: CASSLAGGGSYEQYF. In DNA, the CDR3 is TGTGCCAGCAGCTTAGCCGGTGGGGGCTCCTACGAGCAGTACTTC. Full variable domain (rest looked up from reference TRBV7-9 and TRBJ2-7): DTGVSQNPRHKITKRGQNVTFRCDPISEHNRLYWYRQTLGQGPEFLTYFQNEAQLEKSRLLSDRFSAERPKGSFSTLEIQRTEQGDSAMYLCASSLAGGGSYEQYFGPGTRLTVT.

V gene TRBV12-3 or TRBV12-4 combines with J gene TRBJ1-3, with 7 bases matching TRBD1. This CDR3 region has 15 residues. V lost 3 bases, J lost 5 bases, and 7 bases stayed unmatched. CDR3 residues: CASSFLTGNRNTIYF. In nucleotides, the CDR3 is TGTGCCAGCAGTTTTTTGACAGGGAATCGAAACACCATATATTTT.

The chain couples TRBV5-1 to TRBJ2-1, with a weak D call TRBD1 (6 bases). Per germline, CDR1 SGHRS and CDR2 YFSETQ. The CDR3 is 14 amino acids. V dropped 4 bases and J dropped 1 base, with 9 bases sitting between them. This chain's CDR3 is CASSKTGSYNEQFF. The CDR3 DNA sequence: TGCGCCAGCAGCAAGACAGGTTCCTACAATGAGCAGTTCTTC. Looking up the rest from reference TRBV5-1 and TRBJ2-1 gives the full variable domain: KAGVTQTPRYLIKTRGQQVTLSCSPISGHRSVSWYQQTPGQGLQFLFEYFSETQRNKGNFPGRFSGRQFSNSRSEMNVSTLELGDSALYLCASSKTGSYNEQFFGPGTRLTVL.

This clonotype was found a few times. J is TRBJ2-5 and V is TRBV29-1; 7 nucleotides align to TRBD2. CDR3 length equals 15 residues. With V trimmed by 7 bases and J by 2 bases, 13 bases remained unmatched. Germline CDR1 is SQVTM and CDR2 is ANQGSEA. CDR3: CSGQGGPSGQETQYF. The CDR3 region has the DNA TGCAGCGGGCAAGGCGGGCCTAGCGGACAAGAGACCCAGTACTTC.

V is TRBV12-3 or TRBV12-4 and J is TRBJ2-3, with no clear D. Trimming removed 0 bases at V and 2 bases at J, with 3 bases between. This CDR3 region has 13 residues. The CDR3 protein is CASSLAHTDTQYF. The DNA of the CDR3 is TGTGCCAGCAGTTTAGCGCACACAGATACGCAGTATTTT.

This chain links TRBV11-2 with TRBJ2-3, with TRBD2 identical over 11 bases. In germline, CDR1 is SGHAT, CDR2 FQNNGV. Trimming took 6 bases from V and 4 from J; bases not matched to a gene: 9. The CDR3 covers 16 residues. The CDR3 bases are TGTGCCAGCAGTCCCCTAGCGGGGGGTATCTCAGATACGCAGTATTTT. It translates to CASSPLAGGISDTQYF.

Concerning this clonotype itself: Given a much more abundant clone one base away, this may be a read error. The chain has TRBV12-3 or TRBV12-4 and TRBJ2-7, with 9 nucleotides matching TRBD2. The CDR3 sequence is 15 residues long. V shed 7 bases, J shed 3 bases, and the junction held 10 bases outside the gene matches. Here the CDR3 reads CASNPLAGPNYEQYF. DNA for the CDR3: TGTGCCAGCAACCCCCTAGCGGGACCCAACTACGAGCAGTACTTC.

V gene TRBV5-1 combines with J gene TRBJ2-5; D remains unclear. CDR3 length: 13 amino acids. The germline V and J ends were trimmed by 2 bases and 5 bases, with 10 bases remaining between them. Germline CDR1 reads SGHRS; CDR2 reads YFSETQ. CDR3 coding DNA: TGCGCCAGCAGCTTTGGACGAGCGGAGACCCAGTACTTC. Translation gives CASSFGRAETQYF.

The rearrangement links TRBV6-2 or TRBV6-3 to TRBJ2-1; tentative D call: TRBD1 (6 bases). Germline CDR1 is MNHEY and CDR2 is SVGEGT. The CDR3 is 16 residues long. Between the trimmed V and J ends, which lost 4 bases and 1 base, there was a span of 14 bases. The CDR3 protein is CASSSHQGGSYNEQFF. Here the CDR3 DNA reads TGTGCCAGCAGTTCCCATCAAGGGGGTTCCTACAATGAGCAGTTCTTC.

This clonotype has more than one count but fewer than ten. This sequence joins TRBV7-8 and TRBJ2-2, with 8 bases fitting TRBD2. This CDR3 region has 17 residues. CDR1 is SGHVS, CDR2 FQNEAQ, per germline. Trimming removed 1 base from V and 4 bases from J; junction bases left unmatched: 8. DNA of the CDR3: TGTGCCAGCAGCTTAGATGGGACTAGGAGTATCACCGGGGAGCTGTTTTTT. Its protein product is CASSLDGTRSITGELFF.